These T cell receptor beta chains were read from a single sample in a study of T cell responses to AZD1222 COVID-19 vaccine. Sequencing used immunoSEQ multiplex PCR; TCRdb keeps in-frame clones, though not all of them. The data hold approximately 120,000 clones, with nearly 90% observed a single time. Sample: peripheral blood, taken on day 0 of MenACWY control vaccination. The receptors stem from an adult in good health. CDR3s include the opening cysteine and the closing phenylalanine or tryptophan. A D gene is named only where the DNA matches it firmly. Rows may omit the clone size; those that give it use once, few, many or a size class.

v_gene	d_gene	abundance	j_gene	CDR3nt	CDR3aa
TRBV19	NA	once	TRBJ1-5	TGTGCCAGTAGACCCGACAGGCGCGGTTATCAGCCCCAGCATTTT	CASRPDRRGYQPQHF
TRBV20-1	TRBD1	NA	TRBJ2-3	TGCAGTGCTAGTATCTTGACGGGACAGGGAGGGACCACCACAGATACGCAGTATTTT	CSASILTGQGGTTTDTQYF
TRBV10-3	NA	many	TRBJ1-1	TGTGCCATCAGGGGGAGGCTGAACACTGAAGCTTTCTTT	CAIRGRLNTEAFF
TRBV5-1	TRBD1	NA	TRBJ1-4	TGCGCCAGCAGCGTTCAGGACAGGGGAGGGGAAAAACTGTTTTTT	CASSVQDRGGEKLFF
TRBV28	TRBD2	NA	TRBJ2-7	TGTGCGGTAGCGGGAGGACCCTACGAGCAGTACTTC	CAVAGGPYEQYF
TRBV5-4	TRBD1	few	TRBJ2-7	TGTGCCAGCAGCTTGGCCGGGACAGGGCGCTACGAGCAGTACTTC	CASSLAGTGRYEQYF
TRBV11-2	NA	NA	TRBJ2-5	TGTGCCAGCAGCTTAGGGCATGGTCGGCCATACTCCGCTGAGACCCAGTACTTC	CASSLGHGRPYSAETQYF
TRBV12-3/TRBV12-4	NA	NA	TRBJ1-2	TGTGCCAGCAGTAACAGGGCAAACTATGGCTACACCTTC	CASSNRANYGYTF
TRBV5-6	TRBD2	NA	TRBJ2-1	TGTGCCAGCGCACGGGAGGCTAGCGGGGGCCGATACAATGAGCAGTTCTTC	CASAREASGGRYNEQFF
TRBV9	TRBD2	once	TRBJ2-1	TGTGCCAGCAGCGTCTCTAGCGGAAGCTCCTACAATGAGCAGTTCTTC	CASSVSSGSSYNEQFF
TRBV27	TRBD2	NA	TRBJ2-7	TGTGCCAGCAGTCAAAGGTTCGTAGCGGGAGTGGGCGAGCAGTACTTC	CASSQRFVAGVGEQYF
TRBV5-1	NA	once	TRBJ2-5	TGCGCCAGCAGCTTGGATGGCCCGGCGGCAAGAGGAGAGACCCAGTACTTC	CASSLDGPAARGETQYF
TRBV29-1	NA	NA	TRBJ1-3	TGCAGCGTTGAAGATAGGACAGCCTCTGGAAACACCATATATTTT	CSVEDRTASGNTIYF
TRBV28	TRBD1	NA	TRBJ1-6	TGTGCCAGCAGTTTAAAAGGACAGGGTGGCTATAATTCACCCCTCCACTTT	CASSLKGQGGYNSPLHF
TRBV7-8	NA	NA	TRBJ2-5	TGTGCCAGCAGCTTAGAGCCCCGCGGGGATCCAACCCAGACCCAGTACTTC	CASSLEPRGDPTQTQYF
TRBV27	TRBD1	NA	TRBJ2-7	TGTGCCAGCAGTTTCGCCGGACAGGGTCCCTACGAGCAGTACTTC	CASSFAGQGPYEQYF
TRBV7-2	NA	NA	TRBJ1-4	TGTGCCAGCAGCTACCTAGGGATAGGGGGTGAAAAACTGTTTTTT	CASSYLGIGGEKLFF
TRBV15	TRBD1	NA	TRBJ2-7	TGTGCCACCAGCAGACCGGGACAGGTTCCGTACTACGAGCAGTACTTC	CATSRPGQVPYYEQYF